This TCR beta chain was sequenced during a study of blood T cell repertoires in COVID-19. Study-level information: The analysed material was cDNA or gDNA that came from T cells, B-cell-depleted T cells, or PBMCs.

Turning to this clone: Different DNA sequences within this sample yield the same CDR3.

Generated by immunoSEQ multiplex PCR, the TCRdb table keeps only in-frame clones and is missing some. Counted here are roughly 100,000 clones, around 81% occurring once; the ten biggest clones make up roughly 4%. CDR3 length: 14 residues. The V end lost 2 bases, the J end lost 3 bases, and 11 bases lay between the germline ends. CDR1 and CDR2 from the germline V gene are SGHTA and FQGNSA. The chain has TRBV7-2 and TRBJ2-7; D possibly corresponds to TRBD2 (6 bases). Input material: peripheral blood. The sequence was collected from a man between 60 and 70 years old with acute or convalescent COVID-19. The CDR3 sequence is CASSLLAQGYEQYV. The CDR3 region has the DNA TGTGCCAGCAGCTTACTAGCGCAAGGCTACGAGCAGTACGTC.